A single sample gave rise to the 25 T cell receptor beta chains below, sequenced in a study of technical replicates of blood from several donors. Profiled with immunoSEQ multiplex PCR; TCRdb holds only in-frame clones, not every one. The sample has tens of thousands of clones, around 97% seen once. The sequenced sample was T cells isolated from PBMCs. All receptors derive from a human donor in good health.

The rearrangement joins TRBV13 to TRBJ2-2, with D possibly being TRBD2 (6 bases). CDR1 is PRHDT, CDR2 FYEKMQ, per germline (reference sequence). V lost 3 bases and J 0 bases, leaving 11 bases between the germline ends. The CDR3 spans 16 residues. In nucleotides, the CDR3 is TGTGCCAGCAGCTTCTTCGGGGGAGCGAACACCGGGGAGCTGTTTTTT. This gives the protein CASSFFGGANTGELFF.

V usage is TRBV11-1 and J usage is TRBJ2-7, with 11 bases matching TRBD1. Germline V gene sequence: CDR1 SGHAT, CDR2 FQDESV (reference sequence). J was trimmed by 3 bases and V by 7 bases; bases with no gene match: 5. There are 14 residues in the CDR3. The CDR3 sequence is CASNYGTGGYEQYF. For the CDR3, the DNA is TGTGCCAGCAACTATGGGACAGGGGGCTACGAGCAGTACTTC.

The CDR3 region is CASSRLAAQETQYF. The CDR3 region has the DNA TGTGCCAGCAGTCGTTTAGCGGCCCAAGAGACCCAGTACTTC. The chain links TRBV25-1 to TRBJ2-5; D is perhaps TRBD2 (6 bases). Germline V gene lookup returns CDR1 MGHDK and CDR2 SYGVNS. This CDR3 is 14 amino acids long. V was pared by 5 bases and J by 1 base, with 11 bases between.

The chain uses TRBV27 and TRBJ1-5; TRBD1 is a possible D gene (6 bases). V was clipped by 4 bases and J by 6 bases, with 16 bases between them. CDR3 length: 15 amino acids. The germline V gene has CDR1 MNHEY and CDR2 SMNVEV (reference sequence). In DNA form, the CDR3 reads TGTGCCAGCAGTTCTTGGAAAGGGGGTGGTCAGCCCCAGCATTTT. This sequence encodes CASSSWKGGGQPQHF.

The gene calls are TRBV19 and TRBJ1-1; 7 positions match TRBD1. Germline loops: CDR1 LNHDA, CDR2 SQIVND (reference sequence). The CDR3 spans 14 residues. The V and J ends lost 5 bases and 4 bases, in that order; junction bases with no gene match: 7. The CDR3 nucleotides read TGTGCCAGTAGTGCCACAGGGGTCGGCACTGAAGCTTTCTTT. Its protein is CASSATGVGTEAFF.

This clone was seen a few times. The V call is TRBV12-5, the J call TRBJ1-4, with a weak D call TRBD1 (5 bases). Looked up from germline, CDR1 is LGHNT and CDR2 is FRNRAP. V dropped 6 bases and J dropped 8 bases, with 19 bases sitting between them. The length of the CDR3 is 15 residues. This CDR3 is CASGPDSPVFEKLFF. As DNA, the CDR3 is TGTGCTAGTGGACCCGACAGCCCGGTGTTCGAAAAACTGTTTTTT.

This sequence joins TRBV7-9 and TRBJ2-3, with 9 bases identical to TRBD1. Germline V gene data show CDR1 as SEHNR and CDR2 as FQNEAQ (reference sequence). The CDR3 spans 19 residues. V lost 5 bases to trimming and J lost 4 bases; unmatched junction nucleotides: 19. The CDR3 loop is CASSLKWDASDRGADTQYF. CDR3 nucleotides: TGTGCCAGCAGCCTAAAATGGGACGCCAGCGACAGGGGGGCAGATACGCAGTATTTT.

This sequence joins TRBV6-6 and TRBJ1-1; 8 bases agree with TRBD1. The V gene end was trimmed by 7 bases and the J gene end by 8 bases; junction bases not matched to a gene: 6. The length of the CDR3 is 12 residues. Germline V gives CDR1 MNHNY, CDR2 SVGAGI (reference sequence). This CDR3 reads CASKTGGSEAFF. CDR3 sequence (DNA): TGTGCCAGCAAAACAGGGGGGAGCGAAGCTTTCTTT.

This chain joins TRBV19 and TRBJ2-5, with D perhaps matching TRBD2 (6 bases). The V gene's germline CDR1 is LNHDA and CDR2 SQIVND (reference sequence). The CDR3 has 16 amino acids. V was shortened by 1 base and J by 0 bases, with 12 bases between the two germline ends. CDR3 in amino acids: CASSIAGEAYQETQYF. CDR3 DNA: TGTGCCAGTAGTATAGCGGGGGAGGCGTACCAAGAGACCCAGTACTTC.

The chain couples TRBV9 to TRBJ1-5; maybe TRBD1 (5 bases). There are 15 residues in the CDR3. Per germline, CDR1 SGDLS and CDR2 YYNGEE. Trimming shortened V by 2 bases and J by 4 bases, and 13 bases separated the two germline ends. In DNA, the CDR3 is TGTGCCAGCAGCGTCGCCGGGACTAAGAATCAGCCCCAGCATTTT. Amino acid sequence: CASSVAGTKNQPQHF.

Only one count was recorded for this clone. The V gene is TRBV27, the J gene TRBJ2-7; D perhaps matches TRBD2 (6 bases). V dropped 6 bases and J dropped 3 bases, with 12 bases sitting between them. Germline CDR1 MNHEY, CDR2 SMNVEV (reference sequence). The CDR3 runs to 13 residues. The CDR3 sequence is CASSGGAYYEQYF. The CDR3 DNA reads TGTGCCAGCAGCGGCGGGGCATACTACGAGCAGTACTTC.

This clone was seen a handful of times. The chain couples TRBV11-1 to TRBJ1-1; D remains unclear. Trimming stripped 1 base from V and 4 bases from J, with 13 bases between. Germline V CDR1 and CDR2: SGHAT, FQDESV (reference sequence). The CDR3 is 15 residues long. CDR3 region: CASSLEGAVGTEAFF. CDR3 in DNA: TGTGCCAGCAGCTTAGAAGGAGCGGTTGGCACTGAAGCTTTCTTT.

This rearrangement joins TRBV29-1 to TRBJ2-5; D is unresolved. Germline V CDR1 and CDR2: SQVTM, ANQGSEA. V lost 4 bases and J 5 bases, leaving 5 bases between the germline ends. This CDR3 comprises 10 residues. The DNA of the CDR3 is TGCAGCGTTGGGCAGGAGACCCAGTACTTC. Translation: CSVGQETQYF.

The genes are TRBV7-9 and TRBJ1-1, with D maybe TRBD1 (5 bases). Germline V CDR1 and CDR2: SEHNR, FQNEAQ (reference sequence). The CDR3 totals 13 residues. Trimming took 4 bases from V and 3 from J, leaving 9 bases between them. CDR3 sequence (DNA): TGTGCCAGCAGCTCTTCAGGGTACACTGAAGCTTTCTTT. Translating gives CASSSSGYTEAFF.

The rearrangement links TRBV25-1 to TRBJ2-7; 11 positions agree with TRBD1. Germline V gene sequence: CDR1 MGHDK, CDR2 SYGVNS. CDR3 length: 14 residues. V lost 1 base, J lost 5 bases, and 1 base stayed unmatched. The CDR3 DNA is TGTGCCAGCAGTGAATGGACAGGGGGCAACGAGCAGTACTTC. Protein sequence: CASSEWTGGNEQYF.

This clone was recorded only once. The chain carries TRBV19 and TRBJ1-5, with 7 bases identical to TRBD1. CDR1 and CDR2 from the germline V gene are LNHDA and SQIVND (reference sequence). V lost 0 bases to trimming and J lost 3 bases; unmatched junction nucleotides: 5. The CDR3 contains 16 residues. CDR3 bases: TGTGCCAGTAGTATAGAATTAGGGACAGTCAATCAGCCCCAGCATTTT. It yields the protein CASSIELGTVNQPQHF.

A remark on this clone: A junction end diverges from the germline sequence, so it may reflect a read error. This chain uses TRBV10-2 with TRBJ1-2, with D perhaps matching TRBD1 (5 bases). Germline CDR1 reads WSHSY; CDR2 reads SAAADI. The CDR3 has 11 amino acids. The CDR3 sequence: CASSEGTDPSF. The CDR3 DNA sequence: TGCGCCAGCAGTGAAGGGACTGACCCGTCTTTC.

This rearrangement joins TRBV6-5 to TRBJ2-7, with 9 bases fitting TRBD1. CDR3 size: 15 residues. V was clipped by 4 bases and J by 2 bases; unmatched bases: 6. Germline V gene sequence: CDR1 MNHEY, CDR2 SVGAGI. The CDR3: CASSWEGQGPYEQYF. The CDR3 DNA reads as TGTGCCAGCAGTTGGGAGGGACAGGGCCCCTACGAGCAGTACTTC.

CDR3 coding DNA: TGTGCCAGCAGCTTAGACCGGGGGAAGGACGGCTACACCTTC. Its protein is CASSLDRGKDGYTF. The chain carries TRBV7-9 and TRBJ1-2; weak D call: TRBD1 (5 bases). Germline V lookup: CDR1 SEHNR, CDR2 FQNEAQ (reference sequence). V gave up 1 base and J gave up 8 bases, with 14 bases separating them. The CDR3 length is 14 residues.

The V gene is TRBV7-9, the J gene TRBJ2-5, with D uncertain. The CDR3 contains 14 residues. Germline loops: CDR1 SEHNR, CDR2 FQNEAQ (reference sequence). V was cut by 5 bases and J by 4 bases, with 14 bases left in between. The CDR3 reads CASSSAVPRETQYF. CDR3 sequence (DNA): TGTGCCAGCAGCAGTGCGGTGCCGAGAGAGACCCAGTACTTC.

This sequence joins TRBV19 and TRBJ1-2; D not resolved. V was trimmed by 1 base and J by 2 bases, leaving 8 bases between them. The CDR3 loop spans 14 amino acids. Germline V gene lookup returns CDR1 LNHDA and CDR2 SQIVND (reference sequence). Here the CDR3 DNA reads TGTGCCAGTAGTATAGTCGCAGGCAACTATGGCTACACCTTC. It encodes CASSIVAGNYGYTF.

The chain links TRBV18 to TRBJ2-3; 13 nucleotides align to TRBD2. The CDR3 contains 16 residues. Looked up from germline, CDR1 is KGHSH and CDR2 is LQKENI. The J segment lost 5 bases and the V segment lost 4 bases, leaving 6 bases of the junction unmatched. The CDR3 DNA sequence: TGTGCCAGCTCACTACTAGCGGGGGGGCGAGAAGATACGCAGTATTTT. It codes for CASSLLAGGREDTQYF. The full variable domain, in which reference TRBV18 and TRBJ2-3 provide the parts outside the CDR3, is NAGVMQNPRHLVRRRGQEARLRCSPMKGHSHVYWYRQLPEEGLKFMVYLQKENIIDESGMPKERFSAEFPKEGPSILRIQQVVRGDSAAYFCASSLLAGGREDTQYFGPGTRLTVL.

The rearrangement links TRBV7-9 to TRBJ2-7; a possible D gene is TRBD1 (6 bases). The germline V and J ends were trimmed by 3 bases and 0 bases, with 12 bases remaining between them. The CDR3 totals 15 residues. In germline, CDR1 is SEHNR, CDR2 FQNEAQ (reference sequence). For the CDR3, the DNA is TGTGCCAGCAGCTTGCAGGACAGATCCTCCTACGAGCAGTACTTC. It translates to CASSLQDRSSYEQYF.

J is TRBJ2-1 and V is TRBV5-1; 8 positions agree with TRBD2. V lost 1 base, J lost 0 bases, and 6 bases stayed unmatched. The CDR3 contains 17 residues. CDR1 is SGHRS, CDR2 YFSETQ, per germline. The CDR3 bases are TGCGCCAGCAGCTTGAGGATAGCGGGAAGCTCCTACAATGAGCAGTTCTTC. Its translation is CASSLRIAGSSYNEQFF.

J is TRBJ2-3 and V is TRBV6-5; 10 bases fit TRBD2. This CDR3 region has 15 residues. The germline V gene encodes CDR1 MNHEY and CDR2 SVGAGI. V trimming: 5 bases; J trimming: 8 bases; junction bases outside the gene matches: 10. The CDR3 DNA reads TGTGCCAGCAGTAATTCTAGCGGGAGAACGGGTACGCAGTATTTT. Protein sequence: CASSNSSGRTGTQYF.